The 18 T cell receptor beta chains below come from one sample, sequenced in a study of T cell responses to AZD1222 COVID-19 vaccine. TCRdb keeps only in-frame clones here, not all; method: immunoSEQ multiplex PCR. Counted here are roughly 110,000 clones, less than 95% occurring once; the ten biggest clones make up less than 9.5%. The sample in question was peripheral blood, obtained 28 days after the second AZD1222 dose. The receptors were sampled from an adult who received the AZD1222 COVID-19 vaccine.

The chain is built from TRBV12-3 or TRBV12-4 and TRBJ2-7; D not resolved. The V end was cut by 3 bases, the J end by 3 bases, with 9 bases between. CDR3 size: 13 residues. This CDR3 is CASSLPDLYEQYF. The CDR3 nucleotides are TGTGCCAGCAGTTTGCCTGACCTCTACGAGCAGTACTTC.

The chain combines TRBV5-4 with TRBJ2-7; 10 bases are a match to TRBD1. Per the germline V gene, CDR1 is SGHNT and CDR2 is YYREEE (reference sequence). This CDR3 has 15 residues. The junction had 6 bases not matched to a gene; V was cut back by 3 bases and J by 3 bases. The CDR3 region has the DNA TGTGCCAGCAGCTGGACCGGGACAGGGGACTACGAGCAGTACTTC. As protein: CASSWTGTGDYEQYF.

The CDR3 loop is CASSGQGAAYEQYF. The CDR3 nucleotides are TGTGCCAGCAGTGGACAGGGGGCGGCCTACGAGCAGTACTTC. The rearrangement links TRBV2 to TRBJ2-7; TRBD1 matches 10 bases. The germline V gene encodes CDR1 SNHLY and CDR2 FYNNEI. This CDR3 region has 14 residues. The V gene end was trimmed by 4 bases and the J gene end by 2 bases; junction bases not matched to a gene: 2.

For this clone: The junction does not match germline at one end; this may be a read error. V usage is TRBV11-2 and J usage is TRBJ2-7; tentative D call: TRBD1 (7 bases). This CDR3 is 13 amino acids long. Germline V gene lookup returns CDR1 SGHAT and CDR2 FQNNGV. The CDR3 DNA sequence: TGTGCCAGCAGCTTGGCTACTCGACAGGGACTTGACTTC. Its translation: CASSLATRQGLDF.

V usage is TRBV9 and J usage is TRBJ1-2; weak D call: TRBD1 (6 bases). There are 17 residues in the CDR3. Germline V CDR1 and CDR2: SGDLS, YYNGEE. V was pared by 2 bases and J by 8 bases, with 25 bases between. CDR3 region: CASSVRGTGTGMGGYTF. The CDR3 DNA reads TGTGCCAGCAGCGTTCGTGGTACCGGAACAGGGATGGGGGGCTACACCTTC.

The rearrangement links TRBV5-6 to TRBJ2-3, with D possibly TRBD2 on 5 matching bases. CDR3 length: 13 amino acids. The V end lost 6 bases, the J end lost 4 bases, and 12 bases lay between the germline ends. The germline V gene has CDR1 SGHDT and CDR2 YYEEEE. The chain's CDR3 is CASTRGLPDTQYF. In DNA, the CDR3 is TGTGCCAGCACCCGCGGGCTCCCAGATACGCAGTATTTT.

This chain uses TRBV7-2 with TRBJ2-5; D is ambiguous. The germline V gene has CDR1 SGHTA and CDR2 FQGNSA. This CDR3 contains 13 residues. Trimming took 4 bases from V and 4 from J, leaving 10 bases between them. CDR3 sequence reads: CASSSPVRETQYF. The CDR3 nucleotides read TGTGCCAGCAGCTCTCCGGTGAGAGAGACCCAGTACTTC.

The chain combines TRBV18 with TRBJ2-1; D perhaps matches TRBD1 (6 bases). The CDR3 runs to 14 residues. V was pared by 2 bases and J by 7 bases, with 12 bases between. Germline V gene data show CDR1 as KGHSH and CDR2 as LQKENI. The CDR3 loop reads CASSPEARGNEQFF. The DNA for the CDR3 is TGTGCCAGCTCACCAGAGGCTAGGGGGAATGAGCAGTTCTTC.

V and J are TRBV12-3 or TRBV12-4 and TRBJ2-1; D not resolved. The CDR3 runs 11 residues. V dropped 7 bases and J dropped 1 base, with 2 bases sitting between them. In nucleotides, the CDR3 is TGTGCCAGCAAGTCCTACAATGAGCAGTTCTTC. It yields the protein CASKSYNEQFF.

The rearrangement links TRBV27 to TRBJ1-2; TRBD1 might be the D (6 bases). CDR3 length: 15 residues. Per germline, CDR1 MNHEY and CDR2 SMNVEV (reference sequence). V gave up 6 bases and J gave up 6 bases, with 20 bases separating them. This chain's CDR3 is CASSHISGAVDGYTF. Here the CDR3 DNA reads TGTGCCAGCAGCCATATATCAGGGGCGGTGGATGGCTACACCTTC.

This chain joins TRBV19 and TRBJ1-2; no clear D. CDR1 is LNHDA and CDR2 is SQIVND in the germline V gene (reference sequence). Trimming stripped 3 bases from V and 1 base from J, with 12 bases between. This CDR3 is 15 amino acids long. The CDR3 nucleotides are TGTGCCAGTAGTATGGGCTCACAGATTAACTATGGCTACACCTTC. It encodes CASSMGSQINYGYTF.

The rearrangement uses TRBV7-9 and TRBJ1-2; D is undetermined. Germline lookup yields CDR1 SEHNR and CDR2 FQNEAQ (reference sequence). Deletions cut 5 bases from V and 6 bases from J, with 10 bases between. The CDR3 has 12 residues. CDR3 sequence (DNA): TGTGCCAGCAGCCCCGGATGGGATGGCTACACCTTC. Translation gives CASSPGWDGYTF.

This clone occurred once. The chain uses TRBV6-6 and TRBJ2-1, with TRBD2 identical over 12 bases. V lost 5 bases, J lost 4 bases, and 9 bases stayed unmatched. The CDR3 is 17 residues long. Germline V gives CDR1 MNHNY, CDR2 SVGAGI (reference sequence). CDR3 sequence reads: CASSPSQTSGGYNEQFF. For the CDR3, the DNA is TGTGCCAGCAGTCCATCACAAACTAGCGGGGGGTACAATGAGCAGTTCTTC.

The V and J genes are TRBV27 and TRBJ2-2, with a possible D match to TRBD2 (7 bases). Deletions cut 1 base from V and 4 bases from J, with 13 bases between. The CDR3 contains 16 residues. Germline CDR1 MNHEY, CDR2 SMNVEV (reference sequence). CDR3 sequence reads: CASSLWGGRFTGELFF. In DNA form, the CDR3 reads TGTGCCAGCAGTTTATGGGGGGGGCGCTTCACCGGGGAGCTGTTTTTT.

This chain uses TRBV6-5 with TRBJ1-1; tentative D call: TRBD1 (5 bases). Germline lookup yields CDR1 MNHEY and CDR2 SVGAGI. The CDR3 is made up of 11 amino acids. The V and J ends lost 7 bases and 3 bases respectively, with 6 bases between them. The CDR3 nucleotides read TGTGCCAGCATGGGGGACACTGAAGCTTTCTTT. Translated: CASMGDTEAFF.

The chain carries TRBV10-1 and TRBJ2-3; 8 bases are a match to TRBD2. The J segment lost 0 bases and the V segment lost 10 bases, leaving 9 bases of the junction unmatched. The CDR3 loop spans 15 amino acids. Germline CDR1 WNHNN, CDR2 SYGVQD (reference sequence). CDR3 in DNA: TGCGCCATCGCCGGGGGGGCTTCTAGCACAGATACGCAGTATTTT. The encoded protein is CAIAGGASSTDTQYF.

The gene calls are TRBV6-6 and TRBJ1-2; D not resolved. CDR1 and CDR2 (germline): MNHNY, SVGAGI (reference sequence). The V end was cut by 6 bases, the J end by 7 bases, with 18 bases between. There are 14 residues in the CDR3. CDR3 amino acids: CASRLASPAVGYTF. The DNA of the CDR3 is TGTGCCAGCAGACTTGCATCCCCAGCCGTTGGCTACACCTTC.

This chain connects TRBV14 to TRBJ2-1; 11 bases map to TRBD2. The CDR3 has 18 residues. Germline-derived CDR1 and CDR2 are SGHDN and FVKESK. The ends lost 4 bases at V and 0 bases at J; junction bases unmatched: 8. The CDR3 DNA reads TGTGCCAGCAGCCTACTAGCGGGGGCCTCGAGCTCCTACAATGAGCAGTTCTTC. This encodes CASSLLAGASSSYNEQFF.